This record covers a single T cell receptor beta chain. Its specificity is not known. The data were taken from a study of shared clonotypes between healthy human individuals. Study details: CD4 naive cells filled three plates per donor, CD4 memory three, CD8 naive two and CD8 memory one.

Germline assignment: CDR1 SGHTA and CDR2 FQGNSA. The CDR3 runs 15 residues. The V and J ends lost 0 bases and 3 bases respectively, with 11 bases between them. Study-level results: A reduction in generation probabilities was seen for non-shared clonotypes relative to those shared by all four donors.

Naive-designated CD8 cells lacked CD45RO, were positively enriched for CCR7, and omitted terminally differentiated effector memory CD45RA+ cells. The study drew all its donors from Caucasian adults living in Nashville, Tennessee. Sequencing used immunoSEQ multiplex PCR; TCRdb keeps in-frame clones, though not all of them. Among over 2,000,000 clones listed, around 95% were seen once. This rearrangement joins TRBV7-2 to TRBJ1-2; no reliable D call. This clonotype was obtained from a man between 18 and 35 years old in good health. Some clones in this sample may be carry-over from other donors' samples. The material sequenced was naive CD8+ T cells from PBMCs. In nucleotides, the CDR3 is TGTGCCAGCAGCTTAGCGTACGACACGTACTATGGCTACACCTTC. Translated: CASSLAYDTYYGYTF.